This T cell receptor beta chain was captured in a study of T cell responses to AZD1222 COVID-19 vaccine. Study at large: Second doses at about 4 or about 12 weeks were pooled. Regarding the study as a whole: Only 5 or 6 AZD1222 recipients were seropositive at baseline.

As regards this clone: What it recognizes is unknown.

TCRdb's copy holds only in-frame clones and misses some; the assay was immunoSEQ multiplex PCR. The table lists 140,000 to 150,000 clones, roughly nine tenths of them singletons, with under 1.5% in the top ten. Trimming stripped 1 base from V and 3 bases from J, with 12 bases between. Germline CDR1 LNHDA, CDR2 SQIVND (reference sequence). The CDR3 is made up of 15 amino acids. J is TRBJ1-1 and V is TRBV19, with D tentatively TRBD1 (5 bases). The sequence derives from an adult in good health. The sample here was peripheral blood, taken on day 0 of AZD1222 vaccination. This CDR3 is CASSIAAGRHTEAFF. The CDR3, as DNA: TGTGCCAGTAGTATAGCGGCAGGGAGACACACTGAAGCTTTCTTT.